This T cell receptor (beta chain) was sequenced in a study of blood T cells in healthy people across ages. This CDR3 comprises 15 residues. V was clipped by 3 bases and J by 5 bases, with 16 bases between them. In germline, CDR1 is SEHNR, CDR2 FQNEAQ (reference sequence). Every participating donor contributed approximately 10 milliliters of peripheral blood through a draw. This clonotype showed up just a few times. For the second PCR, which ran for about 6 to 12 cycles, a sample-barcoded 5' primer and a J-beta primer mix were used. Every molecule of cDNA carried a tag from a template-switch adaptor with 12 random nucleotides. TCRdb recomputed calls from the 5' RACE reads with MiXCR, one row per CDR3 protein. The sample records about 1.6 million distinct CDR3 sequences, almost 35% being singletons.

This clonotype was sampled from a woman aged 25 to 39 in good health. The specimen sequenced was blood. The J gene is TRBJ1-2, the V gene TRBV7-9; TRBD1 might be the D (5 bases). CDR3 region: CASSLETVYQYGYTF. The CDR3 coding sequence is TGTGCCAGCAGCTTGGAGACAGTATATCAGTATGGCTACACCTTC.